Below are 16 T cell receptor beta chains sequenced from a single sample in a study of T cell changes during pregnancy in multiple sclerosis. Here immunoSEQ multiplex PCR was the method, and the copy in TCRdb shows in-frame clones only, minus some. The sample lists roughly 65,000 clones, around 90% occurring once. Sequencing was performed on peripheral blood, taken in the third trimester of pregnancy. These receptors were obtained from a female donor in good health, enrolled as a control in a pregnancy study.

The genes are TRBV5-6 and TRBJ1-5; no clear D gene. The germline gives CDR1 SGHDT, CDR2 YYEEEE. This CDR3 spans 16 amino acids. The V and J ends lost 1 base and 0 bases respectively, with 11 bases between them. CDR3 region: CASSLQIQNSNQPQHF. Here the CDR3 DNA reads TGTGCCAGCAGCTTGCAAATACAGAATAGCAATCAGCCCCAGCATTTT.

Regarding this clone: The junction does not match germline at one end; this may be a read error. This sequence joins TRBV6-5 and TRBJ1-4; a possible D gene is TRBD1 (5 bases). CDR3 length equals 12 residues. CDR1 MNHEY and CDR2 SVGAGI come from the germline V gene. CDR3 DNA: TGCGCGAGCGGGGGGGGGAGGGAAAAACTGTTTTTT. Translation gives CASGGGREKLFF.

The chain employs TRBV5-1 and TRBJ1-5, with a possible D match to TRBD1 (5 bases). This CDR3 is 14 amino acids long. Germline values: CDR1 SGHRS, CDR2 YFSETQ. Trimming pared 0 bases from V and 5 bases from J, leaving 9 bases between. For the CDR3, the DNA is TGCGCCAGCAGCTTGGATGGGGCCGATCAGCCCCAGCATTTT. Residues: CASSLDGADQPQHF.

Concerning this clone: At one end, the junction sequence differs from germline, possibly due to a read error. The V and J genes are TRBV27 and TRBJ2-3; tentatively, D is TRBD2 (5 bases). The CDR3 contains 14 residues. CDR1 is MNHEY, CDR2 SMNVEV, per germline (reference sequence). CDR3 bases: TGTGCCAGCAGTTCCCGGGGTAGCAGAGATACGCAGTATTTT. Encoded protein: CASSSRGSRDTQYF.

The chain uses TRBV7-9 and TRBJ2-2; 10 bases map to TRBD1. The CDR3 sequence is 15 residues long. V shed 4 bases, J shed 7 bases, and the junction held 6 bases outside the gene matches. Germline CDR1 and CDR2: SEHNR and FQNEAQ (reference sequence). CDR3 DNA: TGTGCCAGCAGCTCCGGGACAGGGGCTATCGGGGAGCTGTTTTTT. Translating gives CASSSGTGAIGELFF.

The J gene is TRBJ1-5, the V gene TRBV12-5; 8 nucleotides align to TRBD1. Unmatched junction bases numbered 3, after V lost 2 bases and J lost 3 bases. Germline CDR1 and CDR2: LGHNT and FRNRAP. This CDR3 is 15 amino acids long. In nucleotides, the CDR3 is TGTGCTAGTGGTTTGATGGACAGGGACAATCAGCCCCAGCATTTT. Protein product: CASGLMDRDNQPQHF.

The chain carries TRBV6-5 and TRBJ1-1; tentatively, D is TRBD1 (6 bases). The germline CDR1 and CDR2 sequences are MNHEY and SVGAGI. The CDR3 consists of 10 residues. Deletions cut 5 bases from V and 9 bases from J, with 7 bases between. In DNA, the CDR3 is TGTGCCAGCAGTGACAGGAAAGCTTTCTTT. Amino acid sequence: CASSDRKAFF.

This clone came up a few times. This rearrangement joins TRBV7-9 to TRBJ2-3, with TRBD1 as a possible D gene (5 bases). This CDR3 contains 14 residues. V was shortened by 8 bases and J by 6 bases, with 18 bases between the two germline ends. Germline CDR1 and CDR2: SEHNR and FQNEAQ (reference sequence). The CDR3 protein is CASGRGFGVDTQYF. The CDR3, as DNA: TGTGCCAGCGGTAGGGGCTTCGGAGTGGATACGCAGTATTTT.

The V gene is TRBV7-2, the J gene TRBJ1-6; no definite D call. The V and J ends lost 1 base and 10 bases respectively, with 11 bases between them. Per the germline V gene, CDR1 is SGHTA and CDR2 is FQGNSA. CDR3 size: 14 residues. CDR3: CASSLGVSGSPLHF. CDR3 sequence (DNA): TGTGCCAGCAGCTTAGGGGTGTCGGGATCACCCCTCCACTTT.

Comments on this clone: The junction departs from the called germline gene at one end, perhaps through a read error. V and J are TRBV5-1 and TRBJ2-5; no firm D call. Germline V gives CDR1 SGHRS, CDR2 YFSETQ. The CDR3 is made up of 14 amino acids. The CDR3 coding sequence is TGCGCCAGCAGGTTGGGTACTTTTCAAGAGACCCAGTACTTC. Translating gives CASRLGTFQETQYF.

The rearrangement links TRBV4-1 to TRBJ2-1; 8 bases are a match to TRBD2. The CDR3 consists of 16 residues. The germline V gene has CDR1 MGHRA and CDR2 YSYEKL. Trimming took 5 bases from V and 6 from J; bases not matched to a gene: 12. Here the CDR3 reads CASSGDPGLVSNEQFF. The CDR3 coding sequence is TGCGCCAGCAGCGGTGATCCGGGACTAGTCTCCAATGAGCAGTTCTTC.

In this sample, this clone turned up once. The chain combines TRBV2 with TRBJ2-7; the D is unclear. Trimming shortened V by 4 bases and J by 0 bases, and 4 bases separated the two germline ends. Germline V lookup: CDR1 SNHLY, CDR2 FYNNEI. The CDR3 is made up of 12 amino acids. CDR3 DNA: TGTGCCAGCAGTGCGAGCTCCTACGAGCAGTACTTC. Translating it yields CASSASSYEQYF. The full variable domain, rest sourced from reference TRBV2 and TRBJ2-7, is EPEVTQTPSHQVTQMGQEVILRCVPISNHLYFYWYRQILGQKVEFLVSFYNNEISEKSEIFDDQFSVERPDGSNFTLKIRSTKLEDSAMYFCASSASSYEQYFGPGTRLTVT.

V usage is TRBV15 and J usage is TRBJ1-2; possible D gene TRBD1, 5 bases. Germline CDR1 is LNHNV and CDR2 is YYDKDF (reference sequence). The CDR3 loop spans 13 amino acids. Trimming cost V 5 bases and J 2 bases, with 9 bases left between them. The CDR3, as DNA: TGTGCCACCAGCGGACACAAGAACTATGGCTACACCTTC. Amino acid sequence: CATSGHKNYGYTF.

The chain carries TRBV5-1 and TRBJ2-5; 7 bases agree with TRBD2. Germline-derived CDR1 and CDR2 are SGHRS and YFSETQ. With 0 bases clipped from V and 5 bases from J, the junction kept 4 bases outside the gene matches. The CDR3 runs to 14 residues. The CDR3 is CASSLGSGPETQYF. The CDR3, as DNA: TGCGCCAGCAGCTTGGGTAGCGGGCCCGAGACCCAGTACTTC.

The chain recombines TRBV5-6 with TRBJ2-7; 7 bases agree with TRBD1. CDR1 and CDR2 from the germline V gene are SGHDT and YYEEEE. J was trimmed by 3 bases and V by 3 bases; bases with no gene match: 6. The CDR3 totals 14 residues. This CDR3 reads CASSSGQAHYEQYF. CDR3 coding DNA: TGTGCCAGCAGCTCCGGACAGGCCCACTACGAGCAGTACTTC.

The CDR3 spells CASSPRPAVYRDHGYTF. The CDR3 DNA sequence: TGTGCCAGCAGTCCTCGGCCAGCAGTTTACCGGGATCATGGCTACACCTTC. The genes are TRBV27 and TRBJ1-2; D gene unclear. The CDR3 length is 17 residues. V was trimmed by 5 bases and J by 6 bases, leaving 25 bases between them. Per germline, CDR1 MNHEY and CDR2 SMNVEV (reference sequence).